The 5 T cell receptor beta chains in this list originate from one sample, sequenced in a study of blood T cell repertoires in COVID-19. Profiling relied on immunoSEQ multiplex PCR, and the TCRdb table lists in-frame clones only, not all of them. The sample lists some 240,000 clones; 85% were seen once. The sample consisted of peripheral blood. The source of these receptors is a woman between 65 and 79 years old with COVID-19, enrolled during active disease.

This clone was observed a few times. The J gene is TRBJ1-2, the V gene TRBV15, with TRBD1 as a possible D gene (5 bases). The CDR3 covers 12 residues. Trimming left V 5 bases short and J 4 bases short, with 8 bases between. Germline CDR1 and CDR2: LNHNV and YYDKDF (reference sequence). In DNA form, the CDR3 reads TGTGCCACCAGCGACAGTCGCTATGGCTACACCTTC. It yields the protein CATSDSRYGYTF.

The J gene is TRBJ1-2, the V gene TRBV19, with 7 bases lining up with TRBD1. V was clipped by 5 bases and J by 8 bases; unmatched bases: 11. CDR1 LNHDA and CDR2 SQIVND come from the germline V gene (reference sequence). CDR3 length equals 14 residues. CDR3: CASSYQTGMGGYTF. The CDR3 region has the DNA TGTGCCAGTAGTTACCAGACAGGGATGGGAGGCTACACCTTC.

CDR3: CASSGYRGFKENEQFF. CDR3 sequence (DNA): TGTGCCAGCAGTGGTTACAGGGGCTTCAAGGAGAATGAGCAGTTCTTC. The gene calls are TRBV25-1 and TRBJ2-1; 7 bases align to TRBD1. Germline assignment: CDR1 MGHDK and CDR2 SYGVNS. The length of the CDR3 is 16 residues. Unmatched junction bases numbered 13, after V lost 4 bases and J lost 7 bases.

The chain recombines TRBV30 with TRBJ2-7; no clear D gene. The ends were cut back, 5 bases at V and 5 bases at J, with 13 bases in the middle. The CDR3 is 12 residues long. In germline, CDR1 is GTSNPN, CDR2 SVGIG (reference sequence). The CDR3 loop reads CAWADKFHEQYF. The CDR3 DNA is TGTGCCTGGGCTGACAAATTCCACGAGCAGTACTTC.

V is TRBV19 and J is TRBJ2-4; 7 nucleotides agree with TRBD1. Germline trimming cut 4 bases from V and 4 bases from J; bases unmatched to any gene: 10. Germline loops: CDR1 LNHDA, CDR2 SQIVND (reference sequence). This CDR3 is 16 amino acids long. The CDR3 loop reads CASSTIPGQSKNIQYF. CDR3 DNA: TGTGCCAGTAGTACCATACCGGGACAGTCAAAAAACATTCAGTACTTC. Complete variable domain (other parts from reference TRBV19 and TRBJ2-4): DGGITQSPKYLFRKEGQNVTLSCEQNLNHDAMYWYRQDPGQGLRLIYYSQIVNDFQKGDIAEGYSVSREKKESFPLTVTSAQKNPTAFYLCASSTIPGQSKNIQYFGAGTRLSVL.